This T cell receptor beta chain was recovered during a study of CD8 T cells in ankylosing spondylitis. On this clonotype itself: Its antigen is currently unknown. At one of its ends the junction is not consistent with the germline gene, which may arise from a read error.

Findings and limits, study-wide: Characteristic, it appeared, of ankylosing spondylitis blood was a TCR beta motif of about eight highly homologous variants.

In making TCR beta libraries, quantitative 5'-RACE with molecular barcodes was used. From the 5' RACE reads, TCRdb called clonotypes with MiXCR, one entry per CDR3 protein. The sample shows about 320,000 distinct CDR3 sequences, roughly 11% of them seen only once. The TCR was taken from a female donor with ankylosing spondylitis or in good health (not recorded which). The specimen sequenced was blood, either unsorted or a sorted T cell fraction (not recorded which).

CDR3 protein: CASSPMAASGAPYKEQFF. The DNA for the CDR3 is TGTGCCAGCAGCCCTATGGCGGCTAGCGGGGCCCCCTACAAGGAGCAGTTCTTC. This rearrangement joins TRBV11-2 to TRBJ2-1, with 9 bases aligning to TRBD2. Germline V CDR1 and CDR2: SGHAT, FQNNGV. The CDR3 extends over 18 amino acids.